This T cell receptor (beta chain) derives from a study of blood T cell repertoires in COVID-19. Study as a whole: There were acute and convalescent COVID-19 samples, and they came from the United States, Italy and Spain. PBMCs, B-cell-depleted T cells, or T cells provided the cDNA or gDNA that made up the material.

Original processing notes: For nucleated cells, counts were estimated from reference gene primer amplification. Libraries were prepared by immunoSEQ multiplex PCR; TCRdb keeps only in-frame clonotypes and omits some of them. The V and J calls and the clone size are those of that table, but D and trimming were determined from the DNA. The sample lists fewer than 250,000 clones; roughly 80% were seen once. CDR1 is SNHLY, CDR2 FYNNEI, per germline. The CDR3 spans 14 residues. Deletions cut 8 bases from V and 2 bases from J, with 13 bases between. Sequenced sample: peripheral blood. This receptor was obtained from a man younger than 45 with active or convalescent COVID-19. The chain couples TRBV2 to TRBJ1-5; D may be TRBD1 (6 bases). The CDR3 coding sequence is TGTGCCAGCGCGCGAGGGGGTGGCAATCAGCCCCAGCATTTT. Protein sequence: CASARGGGNQPQHF.